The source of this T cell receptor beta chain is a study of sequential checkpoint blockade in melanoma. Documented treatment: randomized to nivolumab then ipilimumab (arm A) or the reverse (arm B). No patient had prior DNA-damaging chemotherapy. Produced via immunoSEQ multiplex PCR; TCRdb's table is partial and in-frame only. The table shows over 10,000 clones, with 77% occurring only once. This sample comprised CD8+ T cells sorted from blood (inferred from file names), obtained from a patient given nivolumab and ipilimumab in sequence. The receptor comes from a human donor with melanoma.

DNA for the CDR3: TGTGCCAGCAGTCCACCCGGGGAAGAAAAACTGTTTTTT. Its translation is CASSPPGEEKLFF. The chain combines TRBV27 with TRBJ1-4, with D unresolved. CDR1 and CDR2 (germline): MNHEY, SMNVEV (reference sequence). V lost 5 bases and J 8 bases, leaving 12 bases between the germline ends. The CDR3 runs to 13 residues.